This passage covers 12 T cell receptor beta chains from one sample sequenced in a study of Ad26.COV2.S vaccination and SARS-CoV-2 variants (dated by TCRdb to about 2021). Reading the label with the study, this specimen's treatment or condition is: roughly 18 received Ad26.COV2.S at low or high dose, single or two shots; about 5 received placebo; per-sample allocation not given. For vaccine and placebo recipients, the sequenced repertoires came from samples collected on day 63 after the first injection. Receptor amplification or capture employed the immunoSEQ multiplex PCR assay. In its TCRdb copy, this immuneACCESS table keeps in-frame sequences only and misses some clones. Where compared with another copy, unresolved V genes explain less than half of these, and the others have no known cause. Within this sample are 380,000 or so clones, with 83% of them counted one time only. The top ten constitute around 7.4% of the sample.

Sequencing was performed on peripheral blood, taken in a trial of Ad26.COV2.S vaccine versus placebo. These receptors were obtained from a person between 18 and 65 years old who received the Ad26.COV2.S COVID-19 vaccine or a placebo.

The chain links TRBV9 to TRBJ1-1; TRBD1 agrees at 9 bases. V shed 3 bases and J 1 base; nucleotides not matched to a gene: 7. The germline V gene has CDR1 SGDLS and CDR2 YYNGEE. There are 16 residues in the CDR3. The CDR3 bases are TGTGCCAGCAGCGCGGGACAGGGTAGGGGGAACACTGAAGCTTTCTTT. This sequence encodes CASSAGQGRGNTEAFF.

This clone showed up just a few times. The J gene is TRBJ1-5, the V gene TRBV19; unclear D gene. Trimming took 7 bases from V and 5 from J, leaving 12 bases between them. The germline V gene has CDR1 LNHDA and CDR2 SQIVND (reference sequence). CDR3 size: 13 residues. CDR3 in DNA: TGTGCCAGTACGTCCGACACGGATCAGCCCCAGCATTTT. It encodes CASTSDTDQPQHF.

As to this clone: This sample also contains other DNA sequences that code for the same CDR3. The gene calls are TRBV9 and TRBJ2-1; D is unresolved. Germline V gene lookup returns CDR1 SGDLS and CDR2 YYNGEE. Deletions cut 2 bases from V and 0 bases from J, with 9 bases between. There are 15 residues in the CDR3. The CDR3 bases are TGTGCCAGCAGCGTCGAGGCGGTCTCCTACAATGAGCAGTTCTTC. Protein sequence: CASSVEAVSYNEQFF.

V gene TRBV7-9 combines with J gene TRBJ1-1; the D is unclear. The CDR3 consists of 14 residues. Germline loops: CDR1 SEHNR, CDR2 FQNEAQ (reference sequence). Trimming pared 1 base from V and 2 bases from J, leaving 8 bases between. DNA for the CDR3: TGTGCCAGCAGCTTAGGAGCAGTAAACACTGAAGCTTTCTTT. The encoded protein is CASSLGAVNTEAFF.

CDR3 residues: CASPTLKNEQFF. The CDR3 nucleotides are TGCGCCAGCCCGACCCTTAAGAATGAGCAGTTCTTC. V gene TRBV4-1 combines with J gene TRBJ2-1; D remains unclear. Germline V CDR1 and CDR2: MGHRA, YSYEKL. The CDR3 totals 12 residues. V was cut by 8 bases and J by 7 bases, with 12 bases left in between.

V gene TRBV4-1 combines with J gene TRBJ1-4; unclear D gene. V lost 4 bases to trimming and J lost 5 bases, with 5 bases between them. The CDR3 runs 12 residues. CDR1 and CDR2 (germline): MGHRA, YSYEKL. In nucleotides, the CDR3 is TGCGCCAGCAGCCTGGGAAATGAAAAACTGTTTTTT. Protein product: CASSLGNEKLFF.

The CDR3 nucleotides read TGTGCCAGCAGTTATCCCGGGAGGCGCGGCTACACCTTC. It translates to CASSYPGRRGYTF. The genes are TRBV6-2 or TRBV6-3 and TRBJ1-2; D ambiguous. V gave up 3 bases and J gave up 8 bases, with 13 bases separating them. The CDR3 is 13 residues long. The germline gives CDR1 MNHEY, CDR2 SVGEGT.

J is TRBJ1-4 and V is TRBV11-3, with D uncertain. This CDR3 contains 15 residues. Germline V CDR1 and CDR2: SGHNT, YENEEA. Trimming removed 5 bases at V and 0 bases at J, with 10 bases between. CDR3 loop: CASSPQSATNEKLFF. The CDR3 DNA reads TGTGCCAGCAGCCCCCAGAGTGCAACTAATGAAAAACTGTTTTTT.

The chain joins TRBV5-6 to TRBJ2-5; TRBD2 agrees at 7 bases. The CDR3 totals 13 residues. CDR1 SGHDT and CDR2 YYEEEE come from the germline V gene. The V and J ends lost 2 bases and 4 bases, in that order; junction bases with no gene match: 2. The CDR3 loop reads CASSFPGGETQYF. The CDR3 DNA reads TGTGCCAGCAGCTTTCCGGGGGGAGAGACCCAGTACTTC.

V is TRBV7-2 and J is TRBJ1-2, with 7 bases matching TRBD1. Looked up from germline, CDR1 is SGHTA and CDR2 is FQGNSA. This CDR3 has 16 amino acids. V lost 5 bases and J lost 5; bases outside the gene matches: 14. DNA of the CDR3: TGTGCCAGCAGCCCCCGGGTAGGGGGCCTGAATTATGGCTACACCTTC. It specifies CASSPRVGGLNYGYTF.

The rearrangement links TRBV7-3 to TRBJ2-1; 9 bases agree with TRBD1. The CDR3 is made up of 15 amino acids. J was trimmed by 5 bases and V by 2 bases; bases with no gene match: 4. The germline CDR1 and CDR2 sequences are SGHTA and FQGTGA. The DNA for the CDR3 is TGTGCCAGCAGCTTAGGGGGACAGGGAAACAATGAGCAGTTCTTC. It translates to CASSLGGQGNNEQFF.

The chain couples TRBV5-1 to TRBJ2-1; 7 nucleotides match TRBD1. The CDR3 has 14 residues. CDR1 and CDR2 (germline): SGHRS, YFSETQ. Unmatched junction bases numbered 11, after V lost 0 bases and J lost 14 bases. For the CDR3, the DNA is TGCGCCAGCAGCTTGGAGGTCAGGGGGTCGAAGAAGTTCTTC. This gives the protein CASSLEVRGSKKFF.